This is a list of T cell receptor beta chains from one sample in a study of blood T cell repertoires in COVID-19. Sequencing was performed with immunoSEQ multiplex PCR; in TCRdb, only in-frame clones are kept and a portion is missing. The sample lists about 200,000 clones, about 85% occurring once. Sequenced material: peripheral blood. These receptors all come from a woman of 80 years or more with acute or convalescent COVID-19. The conserved cysteine and the conserved F or W are not part of the CDR3 here. The D gene is left open where the match is weak.

V: TRBV2; D: -; J: TRBJ2-3; length: 11; CDR3: ASSPEVADTQY
V: TRBV30; D: -; J: TRBJ2-3; length: 11; CDR3: AWGASSTDTQY
V: TRBV20-1; D: -; J: TRBJ1-2; length: 9; CDR3: SAPHGYGYT
V: TRBV3-1/TRBV3-2; D: -; J: TRBJ2-7; length: 13; CDR3: ASSLRGGKVDEQY
V: TRBV21-1; D: -; J: TRBJ1-2; length: 12; CDR3: ASSTVRGDYGYT
V: TRBV20-1; D: -; J: TRBJ1-1; length: 11; CDR3: SASLQSLSEAF
V: TRBV6-1; D: -; J: TRBJ2-7; length: 13; CDR3: ASSEAGGGIYEQY
V: TRBV5-6; D: -; J: TRBJ2-7; length: 12; CDR3: ASSSPVSGIEQY
V: TRBV7-9; D: TRBD1; J: TRBJ1-3; length: 14; CDR3: ASSRPGTGSGNTIY
V: TRBV7-2; D: -; J: TRBJ2-5; length: 13; CDR3: ASSRVAGGWETQY
V: TRBV7-2; D: -; J: TRBJ2-2; length: 11; CDR3: ASSRQVAGELF
V: TRBV4-3; D: -; J: TRBJ1-1; length: 12; CDR3: ASSQGGRDTEAF
V: TRBV11-1; D: -; J: TRBJ1-2; length: 11; CDR3: ASSEAGVYGYT
V: TRBV5-4; D: TRBD1; J: TRBJ1-2; length: 11; CDR3: ATGGPSRDGYT
V: TRBV27; D: TRBD2; J: TRBJ2-1; length: 14; CDR3: ASSLRLAGAYNEQF
V: TRBV27; D: -; J: TRBJ2-1; length: 13; CDR3: ASTPLQSTNNEQF
V: TRBV5-4; D: TRBD2; J: TRBJ2-5; length: 13; CDR3: ASSLGLAGVETQY
V: TRBV7-3; D: -; J: TRBJ2-5; length: 13; CDR3: ASSPRHRDQETQY
V: TRBV28; D: -; J: TRBJ2-7; length: 12; CDR3: ATSSTLMAYEQY
V: TRBV27; D: -; J: TRBJ1-6; length: 13; CDR3: ASSFSGDLWQSLH
V: TRBV5-6; D: TRBD1; J: TRBJ1-4; length: 14; CDR3: ASSLRWGQGNEKLF
V: TRBV19; D: TRBD2; J: TRBJ2-5; length: 13; CDR3: ASTPGLAEQETQY
V: TRBV19; D: TRBD1; J: TRBJ2-7; length: 18; CDR3: ASSIEISGDRDRGVYEQY
V: TRBV18; D: TRBD1; J: TRBJ2-6; length: 14; CDR3: ASSPNRGAGANVLT
V: TRBV7-9; D: -; J: TRBJ2-7; length: 13; CDR3: ASSLGSMVSYEQY
V: TRBV6-5; D: -; J: TRBJ2-7; length: 13; CDR3: ASSYQTVVGYEQY
V: TRBV18; D: -; J: TRBJ2-5; length: 11; CDR3: ASSPESGETQY
V: TRBV29-1; D: TRBD2; J: TRBJ2-2; length: 15; CDR3: SVGTWAGGWNTGELF
V: TRBV14; D: -; J: TRBJ1-3; length: 14; CDR3: ASSPPVRSSGNTIY
V: TRBV6-5; D: -; J: TRBJ1-5; length: 10; CDR3: ASNSRTGTQH
V: TRBV7-2; D: -; J: TRBJ2-3; length: 12; CDR3: ASSLGLPPDTQY
V: TRBV5-4; D: -; J: TRBJ2-3; length: 14; CDR3: ASSLSGALSTDTQY
V: TRBV28; D: -; J: TRBJ1-3; length: 13; CDR3: ASSPSTGAGNTIY
V: TRBV18; D: -; J: TRBJ1-1; length: 11; CDR3: ASSPGVNTEAF
V: TRBV10-3; D: -; J: TRBJ2-6; length: 13; CDR3: AISLGVSGANVLT
V: TRBV10-3; D: -; J: TRBJ1-2; length: 11; CDR3: AISEGQGRGYT
V: TRBV7-4; D: TRBD2; J: TRBJ2-7; length: 16; CDR3: ANSPGTSGPCFSYEQY
V: TRBV14; D: -; J: TRBJ2-1; length: 11; CDR3: ASSRNKGRGLF
V: TRBV7-2; D: TRBD2; J: TRBJ2-3; length: 13; CDR3: ASSLALAVTDTQY
V: TRBV5-1; D: TRBD1; J: TRBJ1-2; length: 12; CDR3: ASSRTGQDYGYT
V: TRBV27; D: -; J: TRBJ1-1; length: 15; CDR3: ASSPYRGRGWNTEAF
V: TRBV5-8; D: -; J: TRBJ2-7; length: 11; CDR3: ASSLMAGLEQY
V: TRBV24-1; D: TRBD1; J: TRBJ1-5; length: 15; CDR3: ATSPSGFGTGNQPQH
V: TRBV24-1; D: TRBD2; J: TRBJ2-1; length: 16; CDR3: ATSDSLGAGGPSYEQF
V: TRBV27; D: -; J: TRBJ1-2; length: 11; CDR3: ASSLTVNYGYT
V: TRBV7-9; D: TRBD1; J: TRBJ2-7; length: 15; CDR3: ASSPVRIGTANYEQY
V: TRBV24-1; D: -; J: TRBJ2-3; length: 13; CDR3: ATSQRGTSTDTQY
V: TRBV24-1; D: -; J: TRBJ2-5; length: 14; CDR3: ATSDPNTELQETQY
V: TRBV30; D: -; J: TRBJ2-1; length: 13; CDR3: AWSEQDHLGNEQF
V: TRBV28; D: TRBD1; J: TRBJ2-7; length: 13; CDR3: ASSPPAGTDYEQY